Listed here are 31 T cell receptor beta chains from one sample, sequenced in a study of shared clonotypes between healthy human individuals. Terminally differentiated effector memory CD45RA+ cells were left out of the naive CD8 fraction, which was CD45RO-negative and positively selected for CCR7. Assay used: immunoSEQ multiplex PCR; TCRdb lists only in-frame clones, some missing. Among some 2 million clones listed, around 96% were seen once. Sample: naive CD8+ T cells sorted from blood. Receptor source: a man between 18 and 29 years old in good health.

This sequence joins TRBV10-3 and TRBJ2-5; 8 nucleotides match TRBD2. The CDR3 has 15 amino acids. Germline CDR1 and CDR2: ENHRY and SYGVKD. Unmatched junction bases numbered 11, after V lost 8 bases and J lost 3 bases. CDR3 coding DNA: TGTGCCATCGGGGAACCCGTTAGCGGGGAAGAGACCCAGTACTTC. Translating it yields CAIGEPVSGEETQYF.

The V gene is TRBV7-2, the J gene TRBJ2-3; D is possibly TRBD1 or TRBD2 (6 bases each). Trimming shortened V by 2 bases and J by 11 bases, and 11 bases separated the two germline ends. Looked up from germline, CDR1 is SGHTA and CDR2 is FQGNSA. The CDR3 covers 12 residues. CDR3: CASSLLEGGQYF. The CDR3 DNA reads as TGTGCCAGCAGCTTACTGGAGGGGGGGCAGTATTTT. Full variable domain (outside the CDR3, taken from reference TRBV7-2 and TRBJ2-3): GAGVSQSPSNKVTEKGKDVELRCDPISGHTALYWYRQSLGQGLEFLIYFQGNSAPDKSGLPSDRFSAERTGGSVSTLTIQRTQQEDSAVYLCASSLLEGGQYFGPGTRLTVL.

The CDR3: CASSGPRASAFF. The CDR3 DNA is TGTGCCAGCAGCGGACCGCGGGCTTCAGCTTTCTTT. The chain carries TRBV7-9 and TRBJ1-1; no clear D gene. CDR1 and CDR2 from the germline V gene are SEHNR and FQNEAQ (reference sequence). This CDR3 is built from 12 residues. Trimming removed 5 bases from V and 10 bases from J, with 14 bases in between. Filled out from reference TRBV7-9 and TRBJ1-1, the complete variable domain reads DTGVSQNPRHKITKRGQNVTFRCDPISEHNRLYWYRQTLGQGPEFLTYFQNEAQLEKSRLLSDRFSAERPKGSFSTLEIQRTEQGDSAMYLCASSGPRASAFFGQGTRLTVV.

In its sample, this clone was seen a few times. Other DNA variants within this sample encode the same CDR3. The V gene is TRBV4-3, the J gene TRBJ1-1; D remains ambiguous. Germline CDR1 is LGHNA and CDR2 is YSLEER. The CDR3 is made up of 15 amino acids. With 0 bases removed from V and 0 bases from J, the gap between germline ends came to 8 bases. CDR3 sequence reads: CASSQDPGMNTEAFF. DNA for the CDR3: TGCGCCAGCAGCCAAGATCCGGGGATGAACACTGAAGCTTTCTTT.

Turning to this clone: Different DNA sequences within this sample yield the same CDR3. The rearrangement joins TRBV27 to TRBJ2-7; 10 nucleotides agree with TRBD2. The germline CDR1 and CDR2 sequences are MNHEY and SMNVEV (reference sequence). V shed 8 bases, J shed 4 bases, and the junction held 5 bases outside the gene matches. This CDR3 is built from 13 residues. The CDR3 coding sequence is TGTGCCAGCTCACTAGCGGGGCTTTACGAGCAGTACTTC. It is translated as CASSLAGLYEQYF.

The chain carries TRBV4-3 and TRBJ2-1; 7 positions agree with TRBD2. Trimming cost V 5 bases and J 1 base; bases outside gene matches: 2. Germline V gene lookup returns CDR1 LGHNA and CDR2 YSLEER. CDR3 length: 14 amino acids. This chain's CDR3 is CASSEGGSYNEQFF. The CDR3 DNA reads as TGCGCCAGCAGCGAGGGAGGGTCCTACAATGAGCAGTTCTTC.

The gene calls are TRBV11-3 and TRBJ2-2, with 7 bases aligning to TRBD1. J was trimmed by 1 base and V by 4 bases; bases with no gene match: 3. The CDR3 contains 15 residues. Germline CDR1 reads SGHNT; CDR2 reads YENEEA. Written as DNA, the CDR3 is TGTGCCAGCAGCTCCCGACAGGGGAACACCGGGGAGCTGTTTTTT. Translation gives CASSSRQGNTGELFF.

DNA for the CDR3: TGCAGCGGAGCGGGACTTCCGAAAGACACAGATACGCAGTATTTT. Protein sequence: CSGAGLPKDTDTQYF. The gene calls are TRBV29-1 and TRBJ2-3, with 7 bases fitting TRBD2. Germline CDR1 and CDR2: SQVTM and ANQGSEA. The CDR3 contains 15 residues. J was trimmed by 2 bases and V by 7 bases; bases with no gene match: 12.

The CDR3 region is CASSYLMGQRGEQYF. CDR3 DNA: TGTGCCAGCAGTTACCTAATGGGGCAAAGGGGCGAGCAGTACTTC. The chain carries TRBV28 and TRBJ2-7, with TRBD1 as a possible D gene (5 bases). Per germline, CDR1 MDHEN and CDR2 SYDVKM. Deletions cut 4 bases from V and 6 bases from J, with 19 bases between. The CDR3 has 15 residues.

V is TRBV19 and J is TRBJ1-2; D uncertain. The CDR3 is made up of 13 amino acids. CDR1 and CDR2 from the germline V gene are LNHDA and SQIVND (reference sequence). Trimming pared 0 bases from V and 4 bases from J, leaving 6 bases between. This CDR3 is CASSIDPPYGYTF. The CDR3 DNA sequence: TGTGCCAGTAGTATAGATCCCCCCTATGGCTACACCTTC.

This clone was observed once. The chain has TRBV13 and TRBJ2-5; 7 nucleotides line up with TRBD1. With V trimmed by 4 bases and J by 5 bases, 7 bases remained unmatched. CDR3 length: 14 residues. Per germline, CDR1 PRHDT and CDR2 FYEKMQ (reference sequence). The CDR3 protein is CASSSDRVSETQYF. The CDR3 DNA reads as TGTGCCAGCAGCTCCGACAGGGTATCGGAGACCCAGTACTTC.

In the case of this clone: Within the sample, other DNA sequences also encode this same CDR3. The chain carries TRBV29-1 and TRBJ2-2; D perhaps matches TRBD2 (5 bases). The CDR3 consists of 14 residues. CDR1 and CDR2 from the germline V gene are SQVTM and ANQGSEA. The V end lost 3 bases, the J end lost 2 bases, and 10 bases lay between the germline ends. The CDR3 sequence: CSVESGVNTGELFF. The CDR3 nucleotides read TGCAGCGTTGAGTCCGGGGTCAACACCGGGGAGCTGTTTTTT.

The rearrangement joins TRBV14 to TRBJ2-7, with D tentatively TRBD1 (6 bases). The germline V and J ends were trimmed by 1 base and 3 bases, with 16 bases remaining between them. There are 16 residues in the CDR3. CDR1 is SGHDN, CDR2 FVKESK, per germline. The CDR3 protein is CASSQVQGPSIYEQYF. CDR3 DNA: TGTGCCAGCAGCCAAGTGCAGGGGCCCTCGATCTACGAGCAGTACTTC. Together with reference TRBV14 and TRBJ2-7, the CDR3 gives the full variable domain: EAGVTQFPSHSVIEKGQTVTLRCDPISGHDNLYWYRRVMGKEIKFLLHFVKESKQDESGMPNNRFLAERTGGTYSTLKVQPAELEDSGVYFCASSQVQGPSIYEQYFGPGTRLTVT.

This clone was seen only once. The genes are TRBV5-4 and TRBJ1-1; D not certain. CDR1 is SGHNT and CDR2 is YYREEE in the germline V gene (reference sequence). The V and J ends lost 0 bases and 5 bases respectively, with 14 bases between them. The CDR3 has 15 residues. CDR3 sequence (DNA): TGTGCCAGCAGCTTGGCCCGGGATCTAGGGACTGAAGCTTTCTTT. This codes for CASSLARDLGTEAFF.

The chain recombines TRBV6-5 with TRBJ2-7; a weak D match, TRBD2 (6 bases). Trimming removed 6 bases at V and 4 bases at J, with 16 bases between. The germline CDR1 and CDR2 sequences are MNHEY and SVGAGI. This CDR3 spans 14 amino acids. CDR3 sequence: CASSQGGSGYEQYF. CDR3 nucleotide sequence: TGTGCCAGCAGCCAGGGAGGTAGTGGGTACGAGCAGTACTTC.

The CDR3 nucleotides are TGCAGCCCGGGACTCGCGGGGGGGGTATACAATGAGCAGTTCTTC. Its translation is CSPGLAGGVYNEQFF. The rearrangement joins TRBV29-1 to TRBJ2-1, with 9 positions matching TRBD2. Trimming removed 8 bases from V and 4 bases from J; junction bases left unmatched: 12. Germline V gene sequence: CDR1 SQVTM, CDR2 ANQGSEA. The CDR3 consists of 15 residues.

The genes are TRBV5-6 and TRBJ1-4; TRBD1 might be the D (5 bases). This CDR3 is built from 13 residues. Per germline, CDR1 SGHDT and CDR2 YYEEEE. With 5 bases removed from V and 8 bases from J, the gap between germline ends came to 13 bases. CDR3 protein: CASSSRDWEKLFF. In DNA, the CDR3 is TGTGCCAGCAGTAGCAGGGACTGGGAAAAACTGTTTTTT.

The chain's CDR3 is CASSPRLVAMNTEAFF. In DNA, the CDR3 is TGTGCCAGCAGCCCCCGGTTGGTGGCCATGAACACTGAAGCTTTCTTT. The chain carries TRBV7-9 and TRBJ1-1; D call uncertain. Germline V gives CDR1 SEHNR, CDR2 FQNEAQ (reference sequence). This CDR3 contains 16 residues. The V end lost 5 bases, the J end lost 0 bases, and 16 bases lay between the germline ends.

The chain uses TRBV9 and TRBJ2-1; D possibly matches TRBD1 or TRBD2 (5 bases each). Germline V gene sequence: CDR1 SGDLS, CDR2 YYNGEE. The CDR3 is 16 amino acids. The V end lost 4 bases, the J end lost 7 bases, and 21 bases lay between the germline ends. The CDR3 protein is CASSSRQWGTLNEQFF. The CDR3 nucleotides read TGTGCCAGCAGCTCTAGACAATGGGGGACGCTTAATGAGCAGTTCTTC.

V gene TRBV28 combines with J gene TRBJ2-7; tentatively, D is TRBD1 (6 bases). CDR3 size: 13 residues. V gave up 5 bases and J gave up 6 bases, with 14 bases separating them. CDR1 and CDR2 (germline): MDHEN, SYDVKM. The CDR3 sequence: CASSPTGSGEQYF. CDR3 bases: TGTGCCAGCAGTCCAACAGGGTCCGGCGAGCAGTACTTC.

Regarding this clone: The DNA is omitted, as the CDR3 cannot be located on it reliably, and the CDR3 follows TCRdb's listing. V and J are TRBV2 and TRBJ2-7. Germline V gives CDR1 SNHLY, CDR2 FYNNEI. The CDR3 is made up of 11 amino acids, end residues included. The CDR3: CASSTSPEQYF.

The J gene is TRBJ2-2, the V gene TRBV13, with D possibly being TRBD2 (5 bases). V dropped 2 bases and J dropped 4 bases, with 11 bases sitting between them. Per the germline V gene, CDR1 is PRHDT and CDR2 is FYEKMQ (reference sequence). CDR3 length equals 15 residues. The CDR3 loop reads CASSLRGILTGELFF. In DNA, the CDR3 is TGTGCCAGCAGCTTAAGAGGGATCCTCACCGGGGAGCTGTTTTTT.

This clone was seen many times. The chain recombines TRBV29-1 with TRBJ2-1, with D uncertain. Germline values: CDR1 SQVTM, CDR2 ANQGSEA. V lost 5 bases to trimming and J lost 1 base, with 15 bases between them. The CDR3 runs 15 residues. The DNA of the CDR3 is TGCAGCGTTCCAAAGTCGGGTCTATCCTACAATGAGCAGTTCTTC. Its protein is CSVPKSGLSYNEQFF.

For this clone: Different DNA sequences within this sample yield the same CDR3. The V gene is TRBV30, the J gene TRBJ1-5; the match to TRBD1 covers 7 bases. Germline trimming cut 3 bases from V and 1 base from J; bases unmatched to any gene: 9. CDR3 length: 16 residues. Germline CDR1 is GTSNPN and CDR2 is SVGIG (reference sequence). In nucleotides, the CDR3 is TGTGCCTGGAGCGAGGGGGCCGGGGGAAGCAATCAGCCCCAGCATTTT. It translates to CAWSEGAGGSNQPQHF.

CDR3 region: CAWSGEGLTEAFF. In DNA, the CDR3 is TGTGCCTGGAGCGGAGAGGGATTGACTGAAGCTTTCTTT. V and J are TRBV30 and TRBJ1-1; D not resolved. The CDR3 sequence is 13 residues long. Germline assignment: CDR1 GTSNPN and CDR2 SVGIG (reference sequence). V was cut by 3 bases and J by 5 bases, with 13 bases left in between.

V usage is TRBV29-1 and J usage is TRBJ1-1, with D perhaps matching TRBD1 (5 bases). In germline, CDR1 is SQVTM, CDR2 ANQGSEA. This CDR3 is 13 amino acids long. Trimming left V 3 bases short and J 6 bases short, with 14 bases between. The CDR3 spells CSVDPDTSPEAFF. As DNA, the CDR3 is TGCAGCGTTGACCCGGACACCAGTCCTGAAGCTTTCTTT.

The chain couples TRBV5-6 to TRBJ2-3; 11 bases map to TRBD2. CDR1 SGHDT and CDR2 YYEEEE come from the germline V gene. This CDR3 is 15 amino acids long. V lost 4 bases and J lost 9; bases outside the gene matches: 10. DNA for the CDR3: TGTGCCAGCAGCATAACCGGGACTAGCGGCGAAACGCAGTATTTT. Translation: CASSITGTSGETQYF.

The V gene is TRBV15, the J gene TRBJ2-7; 10 nucleotides line up with TRBD2. CDR1 is LNHNV and CDR2 is YYDKDF in the germline V gene (reference sequence). The CDR3 is 19 residues long. J gave up 2 bases and V 4 bases, and 17 bases lay outside the gene matches. The CDR3 sequence is CATSTDPLFRTSGPYEQYF. The CDR3 DNA follows: TGTGCCACCAGCACCGACCCACTATTTAGGACTAGCGGTCCCTACGAGCAGTACTTC. Full variable domain (outside the CDR3, taken from reference TRBV15 and TRBJ2-7): DAMVIQNPRYQVTQFGKPVTLSCSQTLNHNVMYWYQQKSSQAPKLLFHYYDKDFNNEADTPDNFQSRRPNTSFCFLDIRSPGLGDTAMYLCATSTDPLFRTSGPYEQYFGPGTRLTVT.

The chain links TRBV28 to TRBJ1-1; D may be TRBD1 (6 bases). The CDR3 sequence is 14 residues long. Germline CDR1 reads MDHEN; CDR2 reads SYDVKM. Trimming shortened V by 1 base and J by 4 bases, and 10 bases separated the two germline ends. CDR3 in amino acids: CASSLFTGSTEAFF. The CDR3 DNA reads TGTGCCAGCAGTTTATTCACAGGGAGCACTGAAGCTTTCTTT.

The CDR3 here is CASSLAGGDEQYF. The CDR3 bases are TGCGCCAGCAGCTTGGCAGGGGGCGACGAGCAGTACTTC. This chain connects TRBV5-1 to TRBJ2-5; 8 nucleotides align to TRBD1. TRBJ2-7 matches the DNA end more closely, so the J call is doubtful. The CDR3 is 13 residues long. Germline V gene lookup returns CDR1 SGHRS and CDR2 YFSETQ.

This clone was observed a few times. The rearrangement links TRBV2 to TRBJ2-5; no definite D call. The CDR3 length is 12 residues. Per the germline V gene, CDR1 is SNHLY and CDR2 is FYNNEI. With 7 bases removed from V and 1 base from J, the gap between germline ends came to 7 bases. CDR3 protein: CASTGIQETQYF. In nucleotides, the CDR3 is TGTGCCAGCACAGGTATCCAAGAGACCCAGTACTTC.